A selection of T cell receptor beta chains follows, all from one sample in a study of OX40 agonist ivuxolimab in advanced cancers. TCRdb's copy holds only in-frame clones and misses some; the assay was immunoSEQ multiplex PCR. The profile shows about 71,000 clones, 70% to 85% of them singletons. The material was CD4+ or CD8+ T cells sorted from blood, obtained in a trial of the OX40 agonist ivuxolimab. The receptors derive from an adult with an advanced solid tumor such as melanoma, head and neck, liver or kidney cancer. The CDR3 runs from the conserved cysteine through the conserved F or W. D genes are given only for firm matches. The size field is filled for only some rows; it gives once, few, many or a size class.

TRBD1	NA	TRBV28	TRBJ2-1	CASSTRDRGVNEQFF	TGTGCCAGCAGCACCCGGGACAGGGGGGTCAATGAGCAGTTCTTC
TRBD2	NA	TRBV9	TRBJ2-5	CASSPGGGRIQETQYF	TGTGCCAGCAGCCCCGGGGGGGGACGGATTCAAGAGACCCAGTACTTC
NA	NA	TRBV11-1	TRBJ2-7	CASSLLRSYEQYF	TGTGCCAGCAGCTTACTCCGGTCCTACGAGCAGTACTTC
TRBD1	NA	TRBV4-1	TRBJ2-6	CASSQVTQGGPGANVLTF	TGCGCCAGCAGCCAAGTCACACAGGGGGGCCCCGGGGCCAACGTCCTGACTTTC
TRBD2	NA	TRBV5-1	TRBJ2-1	CASSFLAGATNEQFF	TGCGCCAGCAGCTTTCTAGCGGGGGCTACGAATGAGCAGTTCTTC
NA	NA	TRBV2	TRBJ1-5	CASSEKTGPSNQPQHF	TGTGCCAGCAGTGAAAAAACAGGCCCCTCCAATCAGCCCCAGCATTTT
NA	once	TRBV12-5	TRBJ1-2	CASGFEVNYGYTF	TGTGCTAGTGGTTTTGAGGTTAACTATGGCTACACCTTC
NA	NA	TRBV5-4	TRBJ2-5	CASSSTTGQETQYF	TGTGCCAGCAGCTCCACCACGGGCCAAGAGACCCAGTACTTC
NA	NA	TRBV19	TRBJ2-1	CASSILGGRRNNEQFF	TGTGCCAGTAGTATATTAGGGGGGCGCCGGAACAATGAGCAGTTCTTC
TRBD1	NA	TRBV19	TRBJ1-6	CASSIQQGRGSPLHF	TGTGCCAGTAGTATCCAACAGGGGCGCGGGTCACCCCTCCACTTT
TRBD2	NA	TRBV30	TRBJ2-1	CAWRGGIAGGYNEQFF	TGTGCCTGGAGGGGGGGGATAGCGGGAGGATACAATGAGCAGTTCTTC
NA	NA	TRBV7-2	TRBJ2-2	CASSPVRITNTGELFF	TGTGCCAGCAGCCCCGTTAGGATAACCAACACCGGGGAGCTGTTTTTT
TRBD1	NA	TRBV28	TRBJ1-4	CASSRQGAGEKLFF	TGTGCCAGCAGTCGACAGGGGGCCGGTGAAAAACTGTTTTTT
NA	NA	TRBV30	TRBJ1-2	CAWAPTSYGYTF	TGTGCCTGGGCGCCTACTTCCTATGGCTACACCTTC
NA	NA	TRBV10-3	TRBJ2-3	CASSTPSMADTQYF	TGTGCCTCGTCCACCCCTTCTATGGCAGATACGCAGTATTTT
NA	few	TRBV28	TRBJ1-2	CASTAGRVSYTF	TGTGCCAGCACCGCAGGCAGAGTTAGCTACACCTTC
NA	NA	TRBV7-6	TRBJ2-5	CASSRQQETQYF	TGTGCCAGCAGTCGACAGCAAGAGACCCAGTACTTC
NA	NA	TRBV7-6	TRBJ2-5	CASSLRAGEETQYF	TGTGCCAGCAGCTTACGGGCAGGAGAAGAGACCCAGTACTTC
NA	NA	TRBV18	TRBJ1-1	CASSSRQAEGNTEAFF	TGTGCCAGCTCATCAAGACAGGCCGAGGGGAACACTGAAGCTTTCTTT
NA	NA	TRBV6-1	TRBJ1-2	CALGRGNYGYTF	TGTGCCCTGGGGAGAGGCAACTATGGCTACACCTTC
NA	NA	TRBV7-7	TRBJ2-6	CASSPTGSGANVLTF	TGTGCCAGCAGCCCGACAGGTTCCGGGGCCAACGTCCTGACTTTC
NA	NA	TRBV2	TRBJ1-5	CASSAGQPQHF	TGTGCCAGCAGTGCGGGCCAGCCCCAGCATTTT
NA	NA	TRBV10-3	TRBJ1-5	CAISGPAGQPQHF	TGTGCCATCAGTGGGCCTGCGGGACAGCCCCAGCATTTT
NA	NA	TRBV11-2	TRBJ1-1	CASSLAYGSVTEAFF	TGTGCCAGCAGCTTAGCTTATGGCAGTGTGACTGAAGCTTTCTTT
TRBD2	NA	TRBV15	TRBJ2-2	CATSVLTSGYGELFF	TGTGCCACCAGCGTTCTGACTAGCGGTTACGGGGAGCTGTTTTTT
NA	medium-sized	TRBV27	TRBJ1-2	CASSFTGNYGYTF	TGTGCCAGCAGTTTCACAGGGAACTATGGCTACACCTTC
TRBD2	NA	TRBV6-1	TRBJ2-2	CASSGGLAGNTGELFF	TGTGCCAGCAGTGGCGGACTAGCGGGGAACACCGGGGAGCTGTTTTTT
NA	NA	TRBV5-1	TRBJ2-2	CASSETVLTGELFF	TGCGCCAGCAGCGAAACCGTCCTCACCGGGGAGCTGTTTTTT
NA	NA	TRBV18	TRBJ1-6	CASSPLPGSAGTSTYNSPLHF	TGTGCCAGCTCACCCCTCCCGGGCAGCGCTGGGACCAGCACCTATAATTCACCCCTCCACTTT
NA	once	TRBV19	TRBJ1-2	CASTPPRGRGGYTF	TGTGCCAGTACTCCCCCCAGGGGCCGAGGTGGCTACACCTTC
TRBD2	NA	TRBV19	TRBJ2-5	CASRQTSGRWETQYF	TGTGCCAGTAGGCAAACTAGCGGGAGGTGGGAGACCCAGTACTTC
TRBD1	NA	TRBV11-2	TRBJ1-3	CASSLAGTANTIYF	TGTGCCAGCAGCTTAGCGGGGACAGCAAACACCATATATTTT
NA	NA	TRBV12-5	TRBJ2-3	CASGQDTDTQYF	TGTGCTAGTGGTCAAGACACAGATACGCAGTATTTT